The 25 T cell receptor beta chains below all came from one sample that was sequenced in a study of a mutant IDH1 vaccine in newly diagnosed glioma. The method was immunoSEQ multiplex PCR; TCRdb's version includes in-frame clones alone and lacks a portion of them. The sample consists of about 46,000 clones, over 60% of them appearing once. Documented time point: baseline, week 1 (first vaccination visit). The sample's treatment: pre-vaccination baseline after standard-of-care therapy. The material sequenced was PBMCs, taken from a glioma patient treated with radiotherapy, temozolomide or both. These receptors all come from a woman in her thirties or forties with glioma.

This chain joins TRBV5-1 and TRBJ1-3; TRBD1 is a possible D gene (6 bases). Between the trimmed V and J ends, which lost 2 bases and 4 bases, there was a span of 19 bases. The CDR3 spans 17 residues. Germline V gene sequence: CDR1 SGHRS, CDR2 YFSETQ. For the CDR3, the DNA is TGCGCCAGCAGCTTAACGCCGGGAGGGGGGTCAGGAAACACCATATATTTT. Translating gives CASSLTPGGGSGNTIYF.

The rearrangement links TRBV5-1 to TRBJ2-1, with D tentatively TRBD2 (5 bases). Trimming shortened V by 3 bases and J by 8 bases, and 12 bases separated the two germline ends. The V gene's germline CDR1 is SGHRS and CDR2 YFSETQ. This CDR3 has 13 amino acids. The CDR3 protein is CASSSWTGDEQFF. The CDR3, as DNA: TGCGCCAGCAGCTCCTGGACCGGGGATGAGCAGTTCTTC.

This clone showed up just a few times. The genes are TRBV19 and TRBJ1-2, with 12 bases that match TRBD1. With 6 bases clipped from V and 6 bases from J, the junction kept 11 bases outside the gene matches. Germline CDR1 reads LNHDA; CDR2 reads SQIVND (reference sequence). The CDR3 has 16 residues. The chain's CDR3 is CASSTRGQGARHGYTF. The CDR3 DNA reads TGTGCCAGTAGCACTCGGGGACAGGGGGCTCGTCATGGCTACACCTTC.

This chain joins TRBV7-9 and TRBJ2-7, with 7 bases identical to TRBD1. The V segment lost 0 bases and the J segment 4 bases; nucleotides outside the gene matches: 3. The CDR3 is made up of 14 amino acids. Germline V gives CDR1 SEHNR, CDR2 FQNEAQ (reference sequence). CDR3 sequence: CASSLAGTAYEQYF. The CDR3 DNA follows: TGTGCCAGCAGCTTAGCGGGGACAGCTTACGAGCAGTACTTC.

This clone was recorded once. V usage is TRBV29-1 and J usage is TRBJ2-1, with D hard to call. This CDR3 contains 10 residues. The germline V and J ends were trimmed by 6 bases and 3 bases, with 3 bases remaining between them. Germline lookup yields CDR1 SQVTM and CDR2 ANQGSEA. The DNA of the CDR3 is TGCAGCGTCGTCTACAATGAGCAGTTCTTC. It translates to CSVVYNEQFF.

This clone was seen more than once but under ten times. The chain links TRBV5-1 to TRBJ2-7; D is unresolved. The V gene's germline CDR1 is SGHRS and CDR2 YFSETQ. The V end lost 2 bases, the J end lost 0 bases, and 6 bases lay between the germline ends. This CDR3 is built from 13 residues. The CDR3 DNA reads TGCGCCAGCAGCTTCGATAGCTCCTACGAGCAGTACTTC. Its protein is CASSFDSSYEQYF.

The chain recombines TRBV6-1 with TRBJ1-2, with D perhaps TRBD1 (6 bases). Looked up from germline, CDR1 is MNHNS and CDR2 is SASEGT. This CDR3 has 13 residues. Trimming stripped 9 bases from V and 7 bases from J, with 18 bases between. The CDR3 region is CARKGGDLGGYTF. The CDR3 DNA follows: TGTGCCAGAAAGGGGGGGGATTTGGGTGGCTACACCTTC.

The rearrangement joins TRBV6-5 to TRBJ2-7; 7 bases fit TRBD2. The J segment lost 5 bases and the V segment lost 1 base, leaving 11 bases of the junction unmatched. Germline V CDR1 and CDR2: MNHEY, SVGAGI. This CDR3 has 16 amino acids. CDR3 DNA sequence: TGTGCCAGCAGTTACTACGAGGGGAGGGTGGGTAACGAGCAGTACTTC. Amino acids: CASSYYEGRVGNEQYF.

A few counts support this clone. The CDR3 region has the DNA TGTGCCAGCAGCTTAATGACAGGGGTAGGCGAGACCCAGTACTTC. Protein: CASSLMTGVGETQYF. The chain employs TRBV7-9 and TRBJ2-5; 8 nucleotides line up with TRBD1. Germline V gene data show CDR1 as SEHNR and CDR2 as FQNEAQ (reference sequence). The V gene end was trimmed by 2 bases and the J gene end by 5 bases; junction bases not matched to a gene: 7. The CDR3 contains 15 residues.

V and J are TRBV29-1 and TRBJ2-5, with 11 bases matching TRBD2. V was pared by 5 bases and J by 5 bases, with 10 bases of the junction left unmatched. The germline V gene has CDR1 SQVTM and CDR2 ANQGSEA. The CDR3 totals 15 residues. CDR3 sequence reads: CSVKGSGGAWETQYF. The CDR3 DNA reads TGCAGCGTTAAGGGTAGCGGGGGGGCCTGGGAGACCCAGTACTTC. The full variable domain, completed using reference TRBV29-1 and TRBJ2-5, is SAVISQKPSRDICQRGTSLTIQCQVDSQVTMMFWYRQQPGQSLTLIATANQGSEATYESGFVIDKFPISRPNLTFSTLTVSNMSPEDSSIYLCSVKGSGGAWETQYFGPGTRLLVL.

The chain couples TRBV10-2 to TRBJ1-6; TRBD1 matches at 7 bases. The germline CDR1 and CDR2 sequences are WSHSY and SAAADI. The CDR3 is made up of 13 amino acids. V lost 8 bases, J lost 9 bases, and 7 bases stayed unmatched. CDR3 nucleotide sequence: TGCGCCAGCGCTCGGGACAGCCCTTCACCCCTCCACTTT. This encodes CASARDSPSPLHF.

The chain combines TRBV6-6 with TRBJ2-7, with D perhaps TRBD1 (6 bases). With 5 bases removed from V and 7 bases from J, the gap between germline ends came to 12 bases. CDR1 MNHNY and CDR2 SVGAGI come from the germline V gene (reference sequence). This CDR3 is 12 amino acids long. The CDR3: CASSQGFREQYF. In DNA, the CDR3 is TGTGCCAGCAGTCAGGGGTTTAGGGAGCAGTACTTC.

This clone was seen a handful of times. The chain carries TRBV7-2 and TRBJ1-6; possible D gene TRBD1, 5 bases. Trimming pared 5 bases from V and 6 bases from J, leaving 11 bases between. The length of the CDR3 is 14 residues. Germline V lookup: CDR1 SGHTA, CDR2 FQGNSA. The CDR3 DNA reads TGTGCCAGCAGCCTAACGACAGTTAATTCACCCCTCCACTTT. Protein: CASSLTTVNSPLHF.

The rearrangement links TRBV6-6 to TRBJ2-5; 8 bases fit TRBD2. Losses at the gene ends were 6 bases for V and 5 bases for J; bases not matched to a gene: 14. This CDR3 is built from 16 residues. Germline assignment: CDR1 MNHNY and CDR2 SVGAGI (reference sequence). The CDR3 loop is CASSPRAGGIRETQYF. CDR3 DNA sequence: TGTGCCAGCAGCCCCCGGGCGGGGGGCATCCGCGAGACCCAGTACTTC.

This clone was seen a few times. The V call is TRBV7-6, the J call TRBJ1-1, with D possibly TRBD1 on 5 matching bases. Germline lookup yields CDR1 SGHVS and CDR2 FNYEAQ. V was clipped by 5 bases and J by 11 bases, with 15 bases between them. This CDR3 is 12 amino acids long. The DNA of the CDR3 is TGTGCCAGCAGCCCTTCCCCGGGACGCGCTTTCTTT. Translating it yields CASSPSPGRAFF.

The CDR3 loop reads CASSEAQGLNTEAFF. CDR3 bases: TGTGCCAGCAGTGAAGCGCAGGGCTTGAACACTGAAGCTTTCTTT. This chain joins TRBV2 and TRBJ1-1, with a possible D match to TRBD1 (5 bases). V lost 0 bases and J 0 bases, leaving 8 bases between the germline ends. CDR3 length: 15 residues. Germline assignment: CDR1 SNHLY and CDR2 FYNNEI. The whole variable domain, filled in from reference TRBV2 and TRBJ1-1, reads EPEVTQTPSHQVTQMGQEVILRCVPISNHLYFYWYRQILGQKVEFLVSFYNNEISEKSEIFDDQFSVERPDGSNFTLKIRSTKLEDSAMYFCASSEAQGLNTEAFFGQGTRLTVV.

This clone was picked up a small number of times. V and J are TRBV10-3 and TRBJ1-2; the D is unclear. The V gene lost 6 bases and the J gene lost 1 base, with 12 bases spanning the gap. CDR1 and CDR2 (germline): ENHRY, SYGVKD. The CDR3 is 14 amino acids. The CDR3 spells CAIRAPGDNYGYTF. The CDR3 DNA is TGTGCCATCAGGGCCCCCGGGGATAACTATGGCTACACCTTC.

In this sample, this clone turned up once. The chain combines TRBV5-6 with TRBJ1-2; D is unresolved. Trimming left V 0 bases short and J 4 bases short, with 13 bases between. Germline lookup yields CDR1 SGHDT and CDR2 YYEEEE. This CDR3 has 15 residues. The CDR3 DNA sequence: TGTGCCAGCAGCTTGGACGTGGGCGCGAGCTATGGCTACACCTTC. As protein: CASSLDVGASYGYTF. Full variable domain (outside the CDR3, taken from reference TRBV5-6 and TRBJ1-2): DAGVTQSPTHLIKTRGQQVTLRCSPKSGHDTVSWYQQALGQGPQFIFQYYEEEERQRGNFPDRFSGHQFPNYSSELNVNALLLGDSALYLCASSLDVGASYGYTFGSGTRLTVV.

This chain uses TRBV2 with TRBJ1-5, with D perhaps TRBD1 (6 bases). The CDR3 extends over 14 amino acids. V dropped 7 bases and J dropped 0 bases, with 10 bases sitting between them. Germline-derived CDR1 and CDR2 are SNHLY and FYNNEI. CDR3 sequence: CASTEGGSNQPQHF. CDR3 DNA sequence: TGTGCCAGCACCGAAGGGGGTAGCAATCAGCCCCAGCATTTT.

The J gene is TRBJ1-5, the V gene TRBV2; 10 nucleotides align to TRBD1. Germline CDR1 and CDR2: SNHLY and FYNNEI. The trim removed 5 bases at V and 6 bases at J, leaving 7 bases unmatched. The CDR3 consists of 15 residues. As DNA, the CDR3 is TGTGCCAGCAGTCCACGGACAGGGGGAGGTCAGCCCCAGCATTTT. As protein: CASSPRTGGGQPQHF.

V is TRBV5-1 and J is TRBJ1-1, with D unresolved. In germline, CDR1 is SGHRS, CDR2 YFSETQ. The V end lost 1 base, the J end lost 11 bases, and 15 bases lay between the germline ends. The CDR3 runs to 13 residues. The CDR3 reads CASSLKEPHRAFF. The CDR3 nucleotides read TGCGCCAGCAGCTTGAAAGAGCCACATAGGGCTTTCTTT.

This clone was recorded a few times. This sequence joins TRBV6-6 and TRBJ1-3, with TRBD1 matching 7 bases. The CDR3 has 16 amino acids. Unmatched junction bases numbered 7, after V lost 5 bases and J lost 0 bases. The germline CDR1 and CDR2 sequences are MNHNY and SVGAGI (reference sequence). The DNA for the CDR3 is TGTGCCAGCAGTCGACCTCAGGGGGACTCTGGAAACACCATATATTTT. It encodes CASSRPQGDSGNTIYF.

This sequence joins TRBV18 and TRBJ1-1; the D is unclear. This CDR3 spans 14 amino acids. The germline V and J ends were trimmed by 3 bases and 2 bases, with 10 bases remaining between them. Germline CDR1 and CDR2: KGHSH and LQKENI. CDR3 DNA: TGTGCCAGCTCACCGGCGTGGACCAACACTGAAGCTTTCTTT. Its protein product is CASSPAWTNTEAFF.

The J gene is TRBJ2-7, the V gene TRBV28, with TRBD2 matching over 10 bases. The germline V gene has CDR1 MDHEN and CDR2 SYDVKM. Trimming at V came to 7 bases and at J to 2 bases, leaving 5 bases not matched to a gene. The CDR3 loop spans 14 amino acids. The CDR3 DNA is TGTGCCAGCACCTCGAGCGGGGGGGCCTACGAGCAGTACTTC. Its protein product is CASTSSGGAYEQYF.

This chain joins TRBV6-6 and TRBJ1-5, with D maybe TRBD1 (5 bases). This CDR3 is 14 amino acids long. Per germline, CDR1 MNHNY and CDR2 SVGAGI (reference sequence). The germline V and J ends were trimmed by 6 bases and 7 bases, with 16 bases remaining between them. The chain's CDR3 is CASSRPGRDQPQHF. CDR3 nucleotide sequence: TGTGCCAGCAGCCGTCCGGGGCGCGACCAGCCCCAGCATTTT.